This T cell receptor beta chain was observed in a study of T cells after yellow fever vaccination (dated by TCRdb to about 2019). About the full investigation: Libraries from fractions with low cell numbers were prepared with the SMART-Seq v4 Ultra Low Input RNA kit. To track T-cell clones before and after primary and booster YFV17D yellow fever vaccination, bulk TCR alpha and beta repertoires were sequenced longitudinally. The cohort comprised two healthy male donors, one aged 18 to 29 and one aged 30 to 40 years. Blood was drawn at multiple timepoints before and after primary and secondary immunization, with bulk PBMC replicates and cell subsets isolated.

Per the publication, the treatment or condition label means: live attenuated yellow fever vaccine strain. PBMCs were isolated from peripheral blood using a standard Ficoll-Paque protocol. CD4 and CD8 T-cell fractions were isolated with Dynabeads CD4 and CD8 positive selection kits. RNA was extracted with TriZol from bulk PBMCs, CD4 and CD8 fractions, and dextramer-positive and dextramer-negative fractions. In its sample, this clonotype was seen many times. Its recognized antigen is unknown. Base quality data are lacking; no much larger clone is found one base away. Synthesis of TCR cDNA relied on 5'RACE template switching, a step that introduced a universal primer site along with unique molecular identifiers. Priming of cDNA synthesis was performed from both the TCR alpha and TCR beta constant segments. Library amplification involved two PCR steps, and the second step added sample barcodes and sequencing adapters. Sequencing of libraries was done on Illumina HiSeq 2500 (2x100 bp) or NovaSeq (2x150 bp). The study's own analysis went as follows. MIGEC handled demultiplexing of reads and collapsing into UMI consensus sequences, while MiXCR performed V(D)J alignment. Vaccine-responding clonotypes were defined with edgeR using replicate PBMC samples, requiring FDR below 0.01 and a log2 fold change above 5 up to day 15. Each bulk clonotype was labeled CD4 or CD8 based on which sequenced repertoire, CD4 or CD8, contained the clonotype at higher abundance. The public sequencing data were trimmed at Q25 with fastp and processed into clonotypes with MiXCR by TCRdb, which kept only in-frame beta chains. Entries that share a CDR3 protein sequence are merged under the most common genes and DNA. TCRdb, not the authors, supplied the V and J calls. In this sample the table shows 110,000 to 150,000 distinct CDR3 sequences, approximately 6.6% of which occur a single time. In total, the top ten clones hold about 0.6% of the sample.

The CDR3 measures 14 amino acids from cysteine to phenylalanine. CDR3 DNA only is kept here, 42 bases in frame from base 1. The germline V gene encodes CDR1 MNHEY and CDR2 SMNVEV (reference sequence). The germline ends are 9 bases apart after V is trimmed by 3 bases and J by 0 bases. Broad study findings and their caveats: Most clones expanded after primary vaccination were re-detected after the booster (around 96% of CD4 and around nine tenths of CD8), suggesting broad memory maintenance. The secondary T-cell response was found to be weaker but faster than the primary response, with a peak reached on day 5 rather than on day 15. Because the study included only a couple of donors, the extent to which the findings can be generalized is limited. Computational filtering was needed because FACS-sorted repertoires could contain abundant contaminating clonotypes from the bulk population. A small fraction of clonotypes showed up in both the CD4 and CD8 compartments, probably as a result of convergent recombination.

The source of this sequence is a young man who received the YFV17D yellow fever vaccine. The material was CD4+ T cells sorted from PBMCs, obtained 10 days after the yellow fever booster vaccination. Rearrangement joined TRBV27 to TRBJ2-7; the D gene assignment is ambiguous. The CDR3 amino acid sequence is: CASSLQPDSYEQYF. The bases are TGTGCCAGCAGTTTGCAACCGGACTCCTACGAGCAGTACTTC.